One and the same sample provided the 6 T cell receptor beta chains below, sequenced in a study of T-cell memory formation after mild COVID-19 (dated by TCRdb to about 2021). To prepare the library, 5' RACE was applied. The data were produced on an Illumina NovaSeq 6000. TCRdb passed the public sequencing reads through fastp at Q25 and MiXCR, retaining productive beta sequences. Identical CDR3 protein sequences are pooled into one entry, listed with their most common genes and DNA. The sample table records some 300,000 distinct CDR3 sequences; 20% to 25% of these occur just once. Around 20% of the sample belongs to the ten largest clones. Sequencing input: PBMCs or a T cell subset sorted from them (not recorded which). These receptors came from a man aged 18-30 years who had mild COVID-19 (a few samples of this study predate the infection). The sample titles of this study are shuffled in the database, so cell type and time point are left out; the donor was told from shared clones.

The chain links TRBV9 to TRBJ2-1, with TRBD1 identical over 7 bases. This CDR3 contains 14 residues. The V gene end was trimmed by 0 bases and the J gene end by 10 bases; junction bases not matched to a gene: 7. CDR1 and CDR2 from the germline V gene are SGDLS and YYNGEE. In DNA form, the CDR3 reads TGTGCCAGCAGCGTAGGTTTAGGGGGCGGGGAGCAGTTCTTC. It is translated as CASSVGLGGGEQFF. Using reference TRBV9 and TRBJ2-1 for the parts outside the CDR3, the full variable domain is DSGVTQTPKHLITATGQRVTLRCSPRSGDLSVYWYQQSLDQGLQFLIQYYNGEERAKGNILERFSAQQFPDLHSELNLSSLELGDSALYFCASSVGLGGGEQFFGPGTRLTVL.

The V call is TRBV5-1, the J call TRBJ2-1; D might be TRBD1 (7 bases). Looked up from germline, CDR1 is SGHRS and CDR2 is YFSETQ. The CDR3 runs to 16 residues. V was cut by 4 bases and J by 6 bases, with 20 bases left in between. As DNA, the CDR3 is TGCGCCAGCAGCCCCCCCGGCAGGGGGGTATTCAATGAGCAGTTCTTC. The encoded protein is CASSPPGRGVFNEQFF.

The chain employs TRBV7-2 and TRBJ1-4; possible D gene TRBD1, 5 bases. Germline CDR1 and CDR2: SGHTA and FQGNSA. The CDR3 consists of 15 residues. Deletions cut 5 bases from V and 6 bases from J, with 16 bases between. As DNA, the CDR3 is TGTGCCAGCAGCCCCTACCCCGGGGGGGATGAAAAACTGTTTTTT. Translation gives CASSPYPGGDEKLFF.

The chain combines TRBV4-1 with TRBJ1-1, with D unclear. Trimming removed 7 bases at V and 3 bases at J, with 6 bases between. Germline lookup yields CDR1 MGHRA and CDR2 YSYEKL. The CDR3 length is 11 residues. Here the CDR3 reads CASKRDTEAFF. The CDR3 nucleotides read TGCGCCAGCAAACGAGACACTGAAGCTTTCTTT.

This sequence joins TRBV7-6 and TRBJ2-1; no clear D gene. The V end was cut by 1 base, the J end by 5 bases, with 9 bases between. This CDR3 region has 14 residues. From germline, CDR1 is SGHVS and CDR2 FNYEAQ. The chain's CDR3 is CASSLEVLNNEQFF. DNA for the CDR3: TGTGCCAGCAGCTTAGAGGTCCTAAACAATGAGCAGTTCTTC.

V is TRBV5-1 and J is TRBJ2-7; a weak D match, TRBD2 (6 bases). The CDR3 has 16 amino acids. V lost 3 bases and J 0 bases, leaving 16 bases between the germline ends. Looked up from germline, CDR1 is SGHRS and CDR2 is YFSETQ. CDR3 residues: CASSSNAGTGSYEQYF. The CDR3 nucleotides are TGCGCCAGCAGCTCGAATGCCGGGACTGGCTCCTACGAGCAGTACTTC. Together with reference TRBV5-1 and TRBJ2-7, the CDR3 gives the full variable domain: KAGVTQTPRYLIKTRGQQVTLSCSPISGHRSVSWYQQTPGQGLQFLFEYFSETQRNKGNFPGRFSGRQFSNSRSEMNVSTLELGDSALYLCASSSNAGTGSYEQYFGPGTRLTVT.